This record looks at one T cell receptor (beta chain) sequence and its context. This sample stems from a study of PD-1 blockade in classical Hodgkin lymphoma. Sequenced by immunoSEQ multiplex PCR; TCRdb stores in-frame clones only, minus some. The table includes about 20,000 clones, 75% to 95% detected once. The CDR3 covers 13 residues. Germline CDR1 is GTSNPN and CDR2 is SVGIG (reference sequence). V dropped 3 bases and J dropped 7 bases, with 13 bases sitting between them. The time point is: newly diagnosed, previously untreated cHL patient sample. The chain combines TRBV30 with TRBJ1-5, with D unclear. Sequencing input: peripheral blood mononuclear cells (PBMCs). The receptor comes from a human donor with classical Hodgkin lymphoma. DNA of the CDR3: TGTGCCTGGAGCTCGAGGAGGGAGCAGCCCCAGCATTTT. This translates into CAWSSRREQPQHF.